The 22 T cell receptor beta chains below were found in one sample sequenced in a study of T cells after posttransplantation cyclophosphamide. The repertoire was sequenced with immunoSEQ multiplex PCR; TCRdb's copy has only in-frame clones and lacks some. The sample lists approximately 28,000 clones, 75% to 95% occurring once. The naive gate required viable CD3+CD4+ or CD3+CD8+ cells with CCR7+CD45RA+CD45RO-CD95-CD27+CD28+ phenotype. Sequencing was carried out using naive CD4+ T cells sorted from PBMCs. These receptors were collected from a woman aged 55-69 years in good health, CMV-negative, and a related stem cell transplant donor.

The genes are TRBV30 and TRBJ2-1; no firm D call. Germline assignment: CDR1 GTSNPN and CDR2 SVGIG (reference sequence). The CDR3 sequence is 12 residues long. Deletions cut 1 base from V and 9 bases from J, with 10 bases between. CDR3 DNA: TGTGCCTGGAGTGAGACTCGAGCTGAGCAGTTCTTC. Protein sequence: CAWSETRAEQFF.

The V call is TRBV18, the J call TRBJ2-1; 9 nucleotides line up with TRBD1. The CDR3 is made up of 15 amino acids. Germline lookup yields CDR1 KGHSH and CDR2 LQKENI. Unmatched junction bases numbered 5, after V lost 4 bases and J lost 4 bases. This CDR3 reads CASSRSQGAYNEQFF. Here the CDR3 DNA reads TGTGCCAGCTCACGGTCACAGGGGGCTTACAATGAGCAGTTCTTC.

The J gene is TRBJ1-2, the V gene TRBV25-1, with 9 bases lining up with TRBD1. The ends lost 5 bases at V and 8 bases at J; junction bases unmatched: 12. Germline CDR1 is MGHDK and CDR2 is SYGVNS. The CDR3 length is 15 residues. The CDR3 sequence: CASSLPIRDREGYTF. For the CDR3, the DNA is TGTGCCAGCAGTTTACCCATTAGGGACAGGGAAGGCTACACCTTC.

The chain employs TRBV2 and TRBJ1-3; D is unclear. Germline CDR1 SNHLY, CDR2 FYNNEI. V was pared by 5 bases and J by 0 bases, with 14 bases between. The CDR3 is made up of 16 amino acids. The CDR3 protein is CASSTSGIYSGNTIYF. CDR3 in DNA: TGTGCCAGCAGTACCTCCGGGATCTACTCTGGAAACACCATATATTTT.

V is TRBV28 and J is TRBJ1-2, with 9 bases fitting TRBD1. Per germline, CDR1 MDHEN and CDR2 SYDVKM. The ends lost 4 bases at V and 4 bases at J; junction bases unmatched: 7. The CDR3 has 15 residues. The CDR3 spells CASSSPGQGFYGYTF. The CDR3 bases are TGTGCCAGCAGTTCGCCGGGACAGGGCTTCTATGGCTACACCTTC.

This clone has only one observation. V usage is TRBV2 and J usage is TRBJ2-5; 11 positions match TRBD2. The CDR3 has 16 residues. Unmatched junction bases numbered 4, after V lost 4 bases and J lost 0 bases. Germline V gene data show CDR1 as SNHLY and CDR2 as FYNNEI. DNA of the CDR3: TGTGCCAGCAGTGGACTAGCGGGGATGTACCAAGAGACCCAGTACTTC. It translates to CASSGLAGMYQETQYF. Filled out from reference TRBV2 and TRBJ2-5, the complete variable domain reads EPEVTQTPSHQVTQMGQEVILRCVPISNHLYFYWYRQILGQKVEFLVSFYNNEISEKSEIFDDQFSVERPDGSNFTLKIRSTKLEDSAMYFCASSGLAGMYQETQYFGPGTRLLVL.

This clone was seen a single time. The chain links TRBV5-6 to TRBJ2-3; D remains ambiguous. This CDR3 is built from 11 residues. Per the germline V gene, CDR1 is SGHDT and CDR2 is YYEEEE. Trimming took 5 bases from V and 6 from J, leaving 7 bases between them. This chain's CDR3 is CASRGRDTQYF. The CDR3 DNA sequence: TGTGCCAGCAGGGGCAGGGATACGCAGTATTTT.

The rearrangement uses TRBV5-1 and TRBJ2-5; D not resolved. In germline, CDR1 is SGHRS, CDR2 YFSETQ. This CDR3 contains 14 residues. The V and J ends lost 0 bases and 5 bases respectively, with 11 bases between them. The CDR3 DNA is TGCGCCAGCAGCTTGGCGTCCCCCGGGGAGACCCAGTACTTC. It is translated as CASSLASPGETQYF.

The J gene is TRBJ2-7, the V gene TRBV10-2; D may be TRBD2 (6 bases). The CDR3 runs 15 residues. Germline lookup yields CDR1 WSHSY and CDR2 SAAADI. Trimming pared 7 bases from V and 3 bases from J, leaving 19 bases between. The CDR3 loop reads CASTSPGLGNYEQYF. CDR3 sequence (DNA): TGCGCCAGCACCTCTCCGGGACTGGGGAACTACGAGCAGTACTTC.

About this clone: The same CDR3 can be traced to other DNA sequences in this sample. This chain joins TRBV18 and TRBJ2-7; the match to TRBD1 covers 8 bases. The CDR3 consists of 14 residues. CDR1 is KGHSH, CDR2 LQKENI, per germline. V was clipped by 3 bases and J by 0 bases; unmatched bases: 1. The CDR3 sequence is CASSPGTGSYEQYF. The CDR3 nucleotides are TGTGCCAGCTCACCCGGGACAGGCTCCTACGAGCAGTACTTC. The whole variable domain, filled in from reference TRBV18 and TRBJ2-7, reads NAGVMQNPRHLVRRRGQEARLRCSPMKGHSHVYWYRQLPEEGLKFMVYLQKENIIDESGMPKERFSAEFPKEGPSILRIQQVVRGDSAAYFCASSPGTGSYEQYFGPGTRLTVT.

The chain employs TRBV18 and TRBJ1-2; D remains ambiguous. Trimming took off 2 bases at V and 2 bases at J, with 9 bases between the two ends. Germline V gene sequence: CDR1 KGHSH, CDR2 LQKENI. The length of the CDR3 is 14 residues. The CDR3 nucleotides read TGTGCCAGCTCACCATCGGCGGAGAACTATGGCTACACCTTC. This gives the protein CASSPSAENYGYTF.

The sample holds a few counts of this clone. This sequence joins TRBV5-1 and TRBJ2-1; 7 bases line up with TRBD2. CDR3 length equals 15 residues. The germline CDR1 and CDR2 sequences are SGHRS and YFSETQ. V gave up 2 bases and J gave up 0 bases; unmatched junction bases: 2. The CDR3 loop reads CASSFTGGSYNEQFF. The CDR3 DNA reads as TGCGCCAGCAGCTTCACGGGAGGCTCCTACAATGAGCAGTTCTTC.

The V call is TRBV7-9, the J call TRBJ2-1; 8 nucleotides match TRBD2. Germline CDR1 SEHNR, CDR2 FQNEAQ (reference sequence). After removal of 1 base from V and 6 bases from J, the junction contained 8 bases not matched to a gene. The CDR3 contains 16 residues. CDR3 sequence reads: CASSLVVLAGGNEQFF. CDR3 DNA sequence: TGTGCCAGCAGCTTAGTTGTCCTAGCGGGTGGCAATGAGCAGTTCTTC.

The chain couples TRBV20-1 to TRBJ1-1, with TRBD1 matching over 8 bases. The CDR3 length is 11 residues. Germline CDR1 and CDR2: DFQATT and SNEGSKA (reference sequence). The CDR3 bases are TGCAGGGGGGGGACAGGCACTGAAGCTTTCTTT. Amino acid sequence: CRGGTGTEAFF.

V gene TRBV27 combines with J gene TRBJ1-5; D not certain. This CDR3 contains 13 residues. Trimming took 6 bases from V and 5 from J, leaving 11 bases between them. Germline CDR1 MNHEY, CDR2 SMNVEV (reference sequence). The CDR3 DNA follows: TGTGCCAGCAGCCGGACTGAGTATCAGCCCCAGCATTTT. Protein sequence: CASSRTEYQPQHF.

V usage is TRBV6-5 and J usage is TRBJ2-1; 8 bases match TRBD2. J gave up 6 bases and V 5 bases, and 6 bases lay outside the gene matches. The germline CDR1 and CDR2 sequences are MNHEY and SVGAGI. The CDR3 contains 14 residues. The chain's CDR3 is CASSTSGQCNEQFF. CDR3 bases: TGTGCCAGCAGTACTAGCGGACAGTGCAATGAGCAGTTCTTC.

V and J are TRBV19 and TRBJ2-7; 11 bases are a match to TRBD1. The ends lost 8 bases at V and 5 bases at J; junction bases unmatched: 8. The CDR3 runs 14 residues. CDR1 and CDR2 from the germline V gene are LNHDA and SQIVND (reference sequence). CDR3 sequence: CASRNPGQGDEQYF. As DNA, the CDR3 is TGTGCCAGTCGAAATCCGGGACAGGGGGACGAGCAGTACTTC.

This chain links TRBV28 with TRBJ2-3; D is perhaps TRBD2 (6 bases). Per the germline V gene, CDR1 is MDHEN and CDR2 is SYDVKM. Trimming shortened V by 5 bases and J by 3 bases, and 15 bases separated the two germline ends. This CDR3 has 15 amino acids. CDR3 DNA sequence: TGTGCCAGCAGTGCCCCCGGGGGAAGGACAGATACGCAGTATTTT. Amino acid sequence: CASSAPGGRTDTQYF.

This rearrangement joins TRBV7-2 to TRBJ2-3, with D tentatively TRBD2 (6 bases). Trimming pared 4 bases from V and 1 base from J, leaving 12 bases between. Germline lookup yields CDR1 SGHTA and CDR2 FQGNSA. The CDR3 is 15 residues long. The CDR3: CASSSGLTRTDTQYF. The CDR3 region has the DNA TGTGCCAGCAGCTCGGGACTGACTCGCACAGATACGCAGTATTTT. Supplemented by reference TRBV7-2 and TRBJ2-3, the full variable domain reads GAGVSQSPSNKVTEKGKDVELRCDPISGHTALYWYRQSLGQGLEFLIYFQGNSAPDKSGLPSDRFSAERTGGSVSTLTIQRTQQEDSAVYLCASSSGLTRTDTQYFGPGTRLTVL.

This chain joins TRBV5-1 and TRBJ2-2; TRBD1 aligns across 9 bases. In germline, CDR1 is SGHRS, CDR2 YFSETQ. The CDR3 has 15 amino acids. Trimming removed 5 bases from V and 4 bases from J; junction bases left unmatched: 6. The CDR3 region has the DNA TGCGCCAGCAGGCAACAGGGGGCGGGCACCGGGGAGCTGTTTTTT. As protein: CASRQQGAGTGELFF.

The chain uses TRBV9 and TRBJ2-3, with 9 bases aligning to TRBD2. The CDR3 has 16 residues. Germline V gene lookup returns CDR1 SGDLS and CDR2 YYNGEE. The ends lost 4 bases at V and 2 bases at J; junction bases unmatched: 8. DNA for the CDR3: TGTGCCAGCAGCCGAAGGACTAGCGCCTTCACAGATACGCAGTATTTT. Translating gives CASSRRTSAFTDTQYF.

Details on this clone: This sample includes further DNA sequences coding for the same CDR3. Here the CDR3 reads CSVEGGLYEQYF. The CDR3 DNA follows: TGCAGCGTTGAAGGAGGACTCTACGAGCAGTACTTC. The J gene is TRBJ2-7, the V gene TRBV29-1, with D tentatively TRBD2 (5 bases). The CDR3 is 12 residues long. Trimming removed 1 base at V and 3 bases at J, with 7 bases between. CDR1 and CDR2 from the germline V gene are SQVTM and ANQGSEA.